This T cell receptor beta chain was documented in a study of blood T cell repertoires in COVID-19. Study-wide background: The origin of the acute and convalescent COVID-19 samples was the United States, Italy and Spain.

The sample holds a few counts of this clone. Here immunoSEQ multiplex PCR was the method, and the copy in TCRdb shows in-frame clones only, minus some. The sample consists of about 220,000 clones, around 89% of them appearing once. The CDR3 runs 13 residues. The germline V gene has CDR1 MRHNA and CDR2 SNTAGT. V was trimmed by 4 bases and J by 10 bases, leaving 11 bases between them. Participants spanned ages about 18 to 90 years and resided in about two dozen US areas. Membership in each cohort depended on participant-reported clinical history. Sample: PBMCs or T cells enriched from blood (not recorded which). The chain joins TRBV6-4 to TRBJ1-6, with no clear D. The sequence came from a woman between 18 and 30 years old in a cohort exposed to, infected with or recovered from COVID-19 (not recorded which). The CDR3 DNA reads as TGTGCCAGCAGTGGCGGGCGCGGCTCACCCCTCCACTTT. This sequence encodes CASSGGRGSPLHF.